In its sample, the clone carrying this T cell receptor (beta chain) was seen a few times. What it binds is unknown. The entry originates in a study of response to subunit inactivated influenza vaccine. Study-wide results and limits: After each seasonal influenza vaccination, few new T cells are recruited, the authors suggested.

The CDR3 loop spans 13 amino acids. V was shortened by 5 bases and J by 5 bases, with 12 bases between the two germline ends. CDR1 LNHNV and CDR2 YYDKDF come from the germline V gene (reference sequence). One entry per CDR3 protein, called by TCRdb with MiXCR from the RT-PCR reads. The sample contains hundreds of thousands of distinct CDR3 sequences, 14% of which appear only once. The J gene is TRBJ2-5, the V gene TRBV15; D uncertain. The TCR sequence derives from a man aged 50-59 years who received an inactivated influenza vaccine. The input for sequencing was PBMCs from blood, taken 14 days before vaccination. Here the CDR3 DNA reads TGTGCCACCAGCGTGAGGTTCCGGGAGACCCAGTACTTC. Translating it yields CATSVRFRETQYF.